One sample yielded the 19 T cell receptor beta chains listed below, sequenced in a study of T cell repertoires in cytomegalovirus infection. TCRdb re-called the reads through MiXCR, storing one row per CDR3 protein. The table lists about 830,000 distinct CDR3 sequences, 30% to 35% of them singletons. Their specific antigens are unknown. The specimen comprised cultured CD8+ T cells from PBMCs, sampled from culture after CMV antigen stimulation. The receptor set was obtained from a human donor in good health (CMV status not recorded). Some clones in this sample may be carry-over from other donors' samples.

This clonotype was counted ten times or more. The V gene is TRBV7-6, the J gene TRBJ2-1, with a weak D call TRBD2 (5 bases). The CDR3 totals 14 residues. V shed 1 base and J shed 6 bases, with 10 bases lying between them. CDR1 is SGHVS, CDR2 FNYEAQ, per germline. The CDR3 DNA is TGTGCCAGCAGCTTAGGGGGAAGCGGCAATGAGCAGTTCTTC. Amino acid sequence: CASSLGGSGNEQFF.

Ten or more counts support this clonotype. V gene TRBV7-6 combines with J gene TRBJ2-7; 8 bases are shared with TRBD1. CDR1 is SGHVS, CDR2 FNYEAQ, per germline. V trimming: 5 bases; J trimming: 6 bases; junction bases outside the gene matches: 3. The CDR3 is 12 amino acids. In DNA, the CDR3 is TGTGCCAGCAGCGTGGGACAGGTCGAGCAGTACTTC. Protein sequence: CASSVGQVEQYF.

This clonotype was found a few times. This sequence joins TRBV7-8 and TRBJ1-1, with D possibly matching TRBD1 (6 bases). V gave up 3 bases and J gave up 6 bases, with 17 bases separating them. This CDR3 spans 15 amino acids. Germline loops: CDR1 SGHVS, CDR2 FQNEAQ. The CDR3 loop is CASSLAGEGSAEAFF. As DNA, the CDR3 is TGTGCCAGCAGCTTGGCAGGGGAGGGAAGCGCTGAAGCTTTCTTT. The whole variable domain, filled in from reference TRBV7-8 and TRBJ1-1, reads GAGVSQSPRYKVAKRGQDVALRCDPISGHVSLFWYQQALGQGPEFLTYFQNEAQLDKSGLPSDRFFAERPEGSVSTLKIQRTQQEDSAVYLCASSLAGEGSAEAFFGQGTRLTVV.

The V call is TRBV7-9, the J call TRBJ2-7; 9 bases agree with TRBD1. The CDR3 spans 15 residues. Trimming took 4 bases from V and 3 from J; bases not matched to a gene: 7. Per germline, CDR1 SEHNR and CDR2 FQNEAQ (reference sequence). This chain's CDR3 is CASSSTGGNVYEQYV. The CDR3 region has the DNA TGTGCCAGCAGCTCAACAGGGGGCAATGTCTACGAGCAGTACGTC.

This clonotype has more than one count but fewer than ten. The chain uses TRBV7-6 and TRBJ2-2, with TRBD2 matching 10 bases. The germline gives CDR1 SGHVS, CDR2 FNYEAQ. The CDR3 loop spans 17 amino acids. V was clipped by 0 bases and J by 3 bases; unmatched bases: 4. CDR3 amino acids: CASSLAILAGDTGELFF. The DNA for the CDR3 is TGTGCCAGCAGCTTAGCGATTCTAGCGGGGGACACCGGGGAGCTGTTTTTT.

The table lists this clonotype with a few counts. This chain joins TRBV6-1 and TRBJ1-4, with 8 bases aligning to TRBD1. Trimming at V came to 5 bases and at J to 1 base, leaving 6 bases not matched to a gene. The CDR3 has 16 residues. Germline values: CDR1 MNHNS, CDR2 SASEGT. CDR3 in DNA: TGTGCCAGCAGTCCAAACAGGGGGGGAACTAATGAAAAACTGTTTTTT. Amino acid sequence: CASSPNRGGTNEKLFF.

The chain employs TRBV13 and TRBJ2-1; TRBD1 matches at 9 bases. The CDR3 totals 13 residues. Germline trimming cut 5 bases from V and 9 bases from J; bases unmatched to any gene: 5. CDR1 is PRHDT and CDR2 is FYEKMQ in the germline V gene (reference sequence). As DNA, the CDR3 is TGTGCCAGCAGCCGCGGACAGGGGATTGAGCAGTTCTTC. It encodes CASSRGQGIEQFF.

Regarding this clonotype: One end of the junction varies from germline; a read error may be responsible. The chain uses TRBV7-7 and TRBJ2-1, with 11 bases lining up with TRBD2. From germline, CDR1 is SSHAT and CDR2 FNYEAQ (reference sequence). There are 17 residues in the CDR3. CDR3 sequence: CASSPTSGASSYNEQFF. CDR3 nucleotide sequence: TGTGCTAGCAGCCCGACTAGCGGGGCTAGCTCCTACAATGAGCAGTTCTTC.

This chain connects TRBV28 to TRBJ2-1; D may be TRBD1 (6 bases). V lost 6 bases, J lost 7 bases, and 16 bases lay in between. This CDR3 contains 14 residues. Germline V gene lookup returns CDR1 MDHEN and CDR2 SYDVKM. CDR3 nucleotides: TGTGCCAGCAGCCCGGACAGCCTTCTGAATGAGCAGTTCTTC. Its protein product is CASSPDSLLNEQFF.

This clonotype showed up just a few times. The CDR3 here is CASSEGVTQPQHF. In nucleotides, the CDR3 is TGTGCCAGCAGTGAGGGAGTTACTCAGCCCCAGCATTTT. This rearrangement joins TRBV6-1 to TRBJ1-5, with D uncertain. Trimming removed 3 bases from V and 6 bases from J, with 9 bases in between. The CDR3 consists of 13 residues. CDR1 is MNHNS, CDR2 SASEGT, per germline.

This clonotype occurred many times. The J gene is TRBJ1-2, the V gene TRBV7-2, with 10 bases that match TRBD1. This CDR3 is built from 15 residues. V gave up 5 bases and J gave up 4 bases; unmatched junction bases: 7. Germline V gene data show CDR1 as SGHTA and CDR2 as FQGNSA. CDR3 residues: CASSPVTGGFYGYTF. Here the CDR3 DNA reads TGTGCCAGCAGCCCGGTGACAGGGGGCTTCTATGGCTACACCTTC. Variable domain in full (rest from reference TRBV7-2 and TRBJ1-2): GAGVSQSPSNKVTEKGKDVELRCDPISGHTALYWYRQSLGQGLEFLIYFQGNSAPDKSGLPSDRFSAERTGGSVSTLTIQRTQQEDSAVYLCASSPVTGGFYGYTFGSGTRLTVV.

This chain uses TRBV12-3 or TRBV12-4 with TRBJ1-1, with D possibly matching TRBD1 (5 bases). The CDR3 extends over 15 amino acids. Trimming took off 5 bases at V and 4 bases at J, with 17 bases between the two ends. Written as DNA, the CDR3 is TGTGCCAGCAGTCCCTGGGACGTTGTAGGCACTGAAGCTTTCTTT. Translating it yields CASSPWDVVGTEAFF.

The table lists this clonotype with a few counts. The chain has TRBV7-8 and TRBJ2-1; weak D call: TRBD2 (6 bases). This CDR3 is built from 15 residues. V lost 3 bases, J lost 2 bases, and 11 bases lay in between. Germline loops: CDR1 SGHVS, CDR2 FQNEAQ. CDR3 region: CASSLGGIPYNEQFF. The DNA of the CDR3 is TGTGCCAGCAGCTTGGGGGGTATCCCCTACAATGAGCAGTTCTTC.

The chain combines TRBV5-4 with TRBJ2-1; the D gene is possibly TRBD2 (5 bases). V dropped 0 bases and J dropped 7 bases, with 11 bases sitting between them. The CDR3 sequence is 14 residues long. The germline CDR1 and CDR2 sequences are SGHNT and YYREEE (reference sequence). Here the CDR3 reads CASSLAIGENEQFF. The CDR3 DNA follows: TGTGCCAGCAGCTTGGCCATCGGGGAAAATGAGCAGTTCTTC.

V usage is TRBV4-3 and J usage is TRBJ2-3; the match to TRBD1 covers 11 bases. V gave up 1 base and J gave up 2 bases; unmatched junction bases: 8. Germline CDR1 is LGHNA and CDR2 is YSLEER. The length of the CDR3 is 18 residues. CDR3 in amino acids: CASSQAPGTGGNTDTQYF. As DNA, the CDR3 is TGCGCCAGCAGCCAAGCACCCGGGACAGGGGGAAACACAGATACGCAGTATTTT.

This chain uses TRBV10-1 with TRBJ1-2; TRBD1 might be the D (5 bases). From germline, CDR1 is WNHNN and CDR2 SYGVQD (reference sequence). Between the trimmed V and J ends, which lost 2 bases and 5 bases, there was a span of 15 bases. The CDR3 is made up of 15 amino acids. CDR3 sequence reads: CASSERDGPDYGYTF. DNA for the CDR3: TGCGCCAGCAGTGAGAGGGACGGTCCTGATTATGGCTACACCTTC.

The chain carries TRBV2 and TRBJ2-7; the D gene could be TRBD1 or TRBD2 (5 bases each). The CDR3 sequence is 12 residues long. In germline, CDR1 is SNHLY, CDR2 FYNNEI. V was trimmed by 6 bases and J by 2 bases, leaving 8 bases between them. The CDR3 protein is CASRGRAYEQYV. The CDR3 bases are TGTGCCAGCAGGGGACGGGCCTACGAGCAGTACGTC.

V usage is TRBV29-1 and J usage is TRBJ1-1; D is ambiguous. Trimming took off 0 bases at V and 3 bases at J, with 14 bases between the two ends. The germline CDR1 and CDR2 sequences are SQVTM and ANQGSEA. The CDR3 length is 15 residues. CDR3 loop: CSVEDPSGWDTEAFF. CDR3 DNA: TGCAGCGTTGAAGATCCCTCGGGCTGGGACACTGAAGCTTTCTTT. Full variable domain (outside the CDR3, taken from reference TRBV29-1 and TRBJ1-1): SAVISQKPSRDICQRGTSLTIQCQVDSQVTMMFWYRQQPGQSLTLIATANQGSEATYESGFVIDKFPISRPNLTFSTLTVSNMSPEDSSIYLCSVEDPSGWDTEAFFGQGTRLTVV.

This clonotype occurred many times. The chain is built from TRBV7-2 and TRBJ1-1; 8 bases line up with TRBD1. Germline CDR1 reads SGHTA; CDR2 reads FQGNSA. The CDR3 extends over 14 amino acids. V lost 3 bases to trimming and J lost 4 bases; unmatched junction nucleotides: 4. For the CDR3, the DNA is TGTGCCAGCAGCTTCCAGGGGGCGCTCACTGAAGCTTTCTTT. Its protein product is CASSFQGALTEAFF. Using reference TRBV7-2 and TRBJ1-1 for the parts outside the CDR3, the full variable domain is GAGVSQSPSNKVTEKGKDVELRCDPISGHTALYWYRQSLGQGLEFLIYFQGNSAPDKSGLPSDRFSAERTGGSVSTLTIQRTQQEDSAVYLCASSFQGALTEAFFGQGTRLTVV.